This T cell receptor beta chain comes out of a study of identical twins. Template switching (which added a universal primer site) was used, and cDNA carried unique molecular identifiers. From the 5' RACE reads, TCRdb called clonotypes with MiXCR, one entry per CDR3 protein. The sample lists around 470,000 distinct CDR3 sequences, about 14% occurring once. The CDR3 runs 14 residues. V was pared by 4 bases and J by 0 bases, with 6 bases between. The germline V gene has CDR1 KGHSH and CDR2 LQKENI. These sequences were also reported in another study, on yellow fever vaccine responses in identical twins.

The sample was CD4+ T cells sorted from blood. The source of this sequence is a woman aged 18-29 years in good health. J is TRBJ2-2 and V is TRBV18; tentatively, D is TRBD1 (5 bases). CDR3 region: CASSRQTNTGELFF. In nucleotides, the CDR3 is TGTGCCAGCTCACGACAGACGAACACCGGGGAGCTGTTTTTT.